The 23 T cell receptor beta chains given below trace back to one sample, sequenced in a study of blood T cells in healthy people across ages. The authors ran a second PCR of roughly 6 to 12 cycles using a sample-barcoded 5' primer and a J-beta primer mix. A single record per CDR3 protein comes from TCRdb applying MiXCR to the 5' RACE reads. There are about 590,000 distinct CDR3 sequences in the sample; approximately 30% occur only once, and 15% to 18% lies in the top ten. The specimen was blood. These receptor sequences come from a woman of 80 years or more in good health.

A note on this clonotype: This may be a read error, as it is one base from a much larger clone. Given the absence of the conserved phenylalanine or tryptophan at the CDR3 end, a read error is likely. The genes are TRBV5-1 and TRBJ2-5, with D uncertain. The V end lost 2 bases, the J end lost 3 bases, and 8 bases lay between the germline ends. This CDR3 is built from 13 residues. The V gene's germline CDR1 is SGHRS and CDR2 YFSETQ. CDR3 amino acids: CASSLIYEETQYI. The CDR3 nucleotides are TGCGCCAGCAGCTTAATATATGAAGAGACCCAGTACATC.

This clonotype showed up just a few times. Possible read error: a much larger clone is one base away. The chain uses TRBV29-1 and TRBJ2-5; 7 nucleotides align to TRBD2. The CDR3 has 15 residues. V was clipped by 7 bases and J by 11 bases; unmatched bases: 22. Looked up from germline, CDR1 is SQVTM and CDR2 is ANQGSEA. The CDR3 is CSAEEETSSYNEQYF. CDR3 nucleotide sequence: TGCAGCGCCGAAGAGGAGACTAGCAGCTACAATGAGCAGTACTTC.

Regarding this clonotype: A much larger clone differs from this one at a single base, so this may be a read error. Lacking the conserved final phenylalanine or tryptophan, this CDR3 likely reflects a read error. The gene calls are TRBV29-1 and TRBJ2-7; unclear D gene. Germline values: CDR1 SQVTM, CDR2 ANQGSEA. The CDR3 loop spans 13 amino acids. Trimming took 2 bases from V and 1 from J, leaving 9 bases between them. CDR3 sequence: CSVELDPSYEQYL. The CDR3 DNA reads TGCAGCGTTGAACTTGATCCATCCTACGAGCAGTACCTC.

With regard to this clonotype: One base away lies a much larger clone, so this may be a sequencing read error. This chain uses TRBV9 with TRBJ2-5; 7 bases line up with TRBD1. This CDR3 region has 15 residues. V dropped 4 bases and J dropped 11; count of bases not matched to a gene: 17. Germline CDR1 is SGDLS and CDR2 is YYNGEE. CDR3 sequence (DNA): TGTGCCAGCAGCTCCCAGGACAGGATTTACAATGAGCAGTACTTC. It encodes CASSSQDRIYNEQYF.

This clonotype showed up many times. The chain combines TRBV7-2 with TRBJ2-5, with TRBD2 matching 9 bases. The V gene's germline CDR1 is SGHTA and CDR2 FQGNSA. The CDR3 contains 15 residues. V lost 6 bases to trimming and J lost 4 bases; unmatched junction nucleotides: 9. The CDR3 DNA follows: TGTGCCAGCAGTGTCTCGCGGGGGGGCCTAGAGACCCAGTACTTC. This translates into CASSVSRGGLETQYF.

This clonotype has ten or more counts. The V call is TRBV3-1, the J call TRBJ2-7; D might be TRBD1 (6 bases). Germline V lookup: CDR1 LGHDT, CDR2 YNNKEL (reference sequence). CDR3 size: 19 residues. Trimming shortened V by 4 bases and J by 1 base, and 26 bases separated the two germline ends. The DNA for the CDR3 is TGTGCCAGCAGCCCCCGGTGGGGGCTTCGCCGCATACAATCCTACGAGCAGTACTTC. Translated: CASSPRWGLRRIQSYEQYF.

The chain employs TRBV4-1 and TRBJ2-1; no reliable D call. The CDR3 has 12 residues. Trimming left V 5 bases short and J 8 bases short, with 10 bases between. The V gene's germline CDR1 is MGHRA and CDR2 YSYEKL. CDR3 protein: CASSDASDEQFF. The CDR3, as DNA: TGCGCCAGCAGCGATGCTAGTGATGAGCAGTTCTTC.

This clonotype was seen many times. The chain couples TRBV9 to TRBJ2-5, with 13 bases that match TRBD2. Trimming removed 0 bases from V and 2 bases from J; junction bases left unmatched: 4. This CDR3 contains 17 residues. Germline CDR1 reads SGDLS; CDR2 reads YYNGEE. CDR3 nucleotide sequence: TGTGCCAGCAGCGTAGCGACTAGCGGGGGGAATCAAGAGACCCAGTACTTC. Translating it yields CASSVATSGGNQETQYF.

This clonotype was recorded a few times. A much bigger clone sits one base away, suggesting this may be a read error. The V call is TRBV7-2, the J call TRBJ2-1; D may correspond to TRBD1 or TRBD2 (5 bases each). CDR3 size: 14 residues. V lost 5 bases to trimming and J lost 13 bases, with 21 bases between them. Germline values: CDR1 SGHTA, CDR2 FQGNSA. The CDR3 here is CASSPASKPGTQFF. In nucleotides, the CDR3 is TGTGCCAGCAGCCCGGCGTCGAAGCCGGGGACCCAGTTCTTC.

V gene TRBV20-1 combines with J gene TRBJ2-7, with TRBD1 matching over 7 bases. This CDR3 comprises 17 residues. CDR1 and CDR2 from the germline V gene are DFQATT and SNEGSKA (reference sequence). The V segment lost 3 bases and the J segment 0 bases; nucleotides outside the gene matches: 14. The CDR3 loop is CSASKGFSGTVSYEQYF. The CDR3 DNA is TGCAGTGCTAGTAAGGGTTTCTCCGGGACAGTCTCCTACGAGCAGTACTTC.

This clonotype has at least ten counts. This rearrangement joins TRBV7-9 to TRBJ2-7; D unclear. Germline V gene lookup returns CDR1 SEHNR and CDR2 FQNEAQ (reference sequence). This CDR3 spans 15 amino acids. Trimming took 5 bases from V and 0 from J, leaving 14 bases between them. CDR3 residues: CASSPIKGSSYEQYF. CDR3 in DNA: TGTGCCAGCAGCCCGATAAAGGGCAGCTCCTACGAGCAGTACTTC.

The chain combines TRBV7-9 with TRBJ2-4; D is uncertain. CDR3 length: 13 residues. The V gene's germline CDR1 is SEHNR and CDR2 FQNEAQ (reference sequence). V shed 2 bases and J shed 13 bases, with 15 bases lying between them. The CDR3 bases are TGTGCCAGCAGCTTATATGGGTACGGCGTGCAGTACTTC. Amino acid sequence: CASSLYGYGVQYF. The full variable domain, completed using reference TRBV7-9 and TRBJ2-4, is DTGVSQNPRHKITKRGQNVTFRCDPISEHNRLYWYRQTLGQGPEFLTYFQNEAQLEKSRLLSDRFSAERPKGSFSTLEIQRTEQGDSAMYLCASSLYGYGVQYFGAGTRLSVL.

This clonotype was observed at least ten times. The chain couples TRBV12-3 or TRBV12-4 to TRBJ2-1, with D unclear. CDR3 size: 12 residues. The V gene lost 3 bases and the J gene lost 5 bases, with 5 bases spanning the gap. Here the CDR3 reads CASSFINNEQFF. The CDR3 coding sequence is TGTGCCAGCAGTTTCATTAACAATGAGCAGTTCTTC.

Many counts were recorded for this clonotype. This chain connects TRBV30 to TRBJ2-7, with TRBD1 as a possible D gene (5 bases). Trimming left V 4 bases short and J 3 bases short, with 16 bases between. The CDR3 runs to 14 residues. Per the germline V gene, CDR1 is GTSNPN and CDR2 is SVGIG (reference sequence). As DNA, the CDR3 is TGTGCCTGGACCCATCAGGGTCGATTCTACGAGCAGTACTTC. Translated, it gives CAWTHQGRFYEQYF.

The chain links TRBV19 to TRBJ2-7; TRBD1 matches at 9 bases. The CDR3 loop spans 14 amino acids. The germline CDR1 and CDR2 sequences are LNHDA and SQIVND (reference sequence). V was pared by 3 bases and J by 3 bases, with 3 bases of the junction left unmatched. Written as DNA, the CDR3 is TGTGCCAGTAGTATCTCGGACAGGGGCTACGAGCAGTACTTC. Translating it yields CASSISDRGYEQYF.

To note about this clonotype: A much bigger clone sits one base away, suggesting this may be a read error. The rearrangement uses TRBV6-1 and TRBJ2-7; no clear D gene. Per the germline V gene, CDR1 is MNHNS and CDR2 is SASEGT. V lost 6 bases and J 3 bases, leaving 12 bases between the germline ends. The CDR3 totals 13 residues. The DNA for the CDR3 is TGTGCCAGCAGAGAGGCACAAGTCTACGAGCAGTACTTC. Translated, it gives CASREAQVYEQYF.

Written as DNA, the CDR3 is TGTGCCAGCAGCTTCGTGGAGGGTCAGCAGTACTTC. It translates to CASSFVEGQQYF. The chain links TRBV5-4 to TRBJ2-5; TRBD2 might be the D (6 bases). The CDR3 contains 12 residues. The germline V and J ends were trimmed by 2 bases and 11 bases, with 13 bases remaining between them. Germline V gives CDR1 SGHNT, CDR2 YYREEE (reference sequence).

V is TRBV6-2 or TRBV6-3 and J is TRBJ1-5; D unresolved. There are 16 residues in the CDR3. Germline V gene sequence: CDR1 MNHEY, CDR2 SVGEGT. V was clipped by 7 bases and J by 2 bases, with 18 bases between them. As DNA, the CDR3 is TGTGCCAGCACCAAGGGCCTCGCCGCGGGCAATCAGCCCCAGCATTTT. Translating gives CASTKGLAAGNQPQHF.

The DNA of the CDR3 is TGTGCCTGGAGTGTAGTTTACTACGAGCAGTACTTC. Translation: CAWSVVYYEQYF. The rearrangement joins TRBV30 to TRBJ2-4; D remains unclear. The J call may be mistaken, given a closer DNA end match to TRBJ2-7. CDR3 size: 12 residues. The germline V gene encodes CDR1 GTSNPN and CDR2 SVGIG (reference sequence).

Only a few counts were recorded for this clonotype. This sequence joins TRBV6-5 and TRBJ1-2; no firm D call. Between the trimmed V and J ends, which lost 2 bases and 6 bases, there was a span of 10 bases. CDR1 is MNHEY, CDR2 SVGAGI, per germline. The CDR3 totals 13 residues. The DNA of the CDR3 is TGTGCCAGCAGTTACAGGGTAGAGGATGGCTACACCTTC. This gives the protein CASSYRVEDGYTF.

V gene TRBV20-1 combines with J gene TRBJ2-5, with TRBD2 matching 10 bases. Germline assignment: CDR1 DFQATT and CDR2 SNEGSKA (reference sequence). This CDR3 has 19 amino acids. Losses at the gene ends were 0 bases for V and 1 base for J; bases not matched to a gene: 14. The CDR3 region has the DNA TGCAGTGCTAGAGATCGGGGGGGGACTAGCGACCAGCCCCAAGAGACCCAGTACTTC. Residues: CSARDRGGTSDQPQETQYF.

This clonotype was recorded a few times. This chain connects TRBV7-2 to TRBJ1-6; D perhaps matches TRBD1 (5 bases). Trimming removed 3 bases from V and 10 bases from J, with 22 bases in between. Germline assignment: CDR1 SGHTA and CDR2 FQGNSA. There are 17 residues in the CDR3. The chain's CDR3 is CASSLALGGGIGSPLHF. Here the CDR3 DNA reads TGTGCCAGCAGCTTGGCCCTGGGGGGGGGAATAGGATCACCCCTCCACTTT.

This clonotype appeared many times. The chain is built from TRBV6-2 or TRBV6-3 and TRBJ2-2; TRBD1 agrees at 7 bases. The CDR3 contains 14 residues. The germline CDR1 and CDR2 sequences are MNHEY and SVGEGT. V lost 8 bases to trimming and J lost 0 bases; unmatched junction nucleotides: 3. In nucleotides, the CDR3 is TGTGCCAGCTGGGACAGATCGAACACCGGGGAGCTGTTTTTT. Translating gives CASWDRSNTGELFF.